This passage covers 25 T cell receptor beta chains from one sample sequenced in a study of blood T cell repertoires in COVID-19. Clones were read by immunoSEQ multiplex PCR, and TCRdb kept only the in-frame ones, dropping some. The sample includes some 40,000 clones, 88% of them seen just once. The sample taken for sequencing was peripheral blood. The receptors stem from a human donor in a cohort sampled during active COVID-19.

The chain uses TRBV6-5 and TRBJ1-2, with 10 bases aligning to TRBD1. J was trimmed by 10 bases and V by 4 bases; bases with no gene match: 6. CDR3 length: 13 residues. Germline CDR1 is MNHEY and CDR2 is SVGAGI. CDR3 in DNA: TGTGCCAGCAGTTTAGGACAGGGGGTCCTCTACACCTTC. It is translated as CASSLGQGVLYTF.

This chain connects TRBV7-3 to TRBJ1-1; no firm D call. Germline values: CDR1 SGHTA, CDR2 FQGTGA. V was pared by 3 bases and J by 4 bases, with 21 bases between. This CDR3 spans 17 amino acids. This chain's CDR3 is CASSFWGPGREGTEAFF. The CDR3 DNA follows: TGTGCCAGCAGCTTCTGGGGTCCGGGGAGGGAGGGCACTGAAGCTTTCTTT.

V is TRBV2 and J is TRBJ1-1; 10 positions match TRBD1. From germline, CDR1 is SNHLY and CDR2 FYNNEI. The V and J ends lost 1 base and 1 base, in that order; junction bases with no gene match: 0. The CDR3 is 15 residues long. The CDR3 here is CASSEGDRGNTEAFF. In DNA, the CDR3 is TGTGCCAGCAGTGAAGGGGACAGGGGGAACACTGAAGCTTTCTTT.

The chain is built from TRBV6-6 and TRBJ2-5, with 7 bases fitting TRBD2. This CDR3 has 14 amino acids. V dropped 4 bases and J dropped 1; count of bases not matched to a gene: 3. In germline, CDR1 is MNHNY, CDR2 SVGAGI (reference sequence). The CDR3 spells CASSWRGIQETQYF. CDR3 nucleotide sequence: TGTGCCAGCAGTTGGCGGGGGATCCAAGAGACCCAGTACTTC.

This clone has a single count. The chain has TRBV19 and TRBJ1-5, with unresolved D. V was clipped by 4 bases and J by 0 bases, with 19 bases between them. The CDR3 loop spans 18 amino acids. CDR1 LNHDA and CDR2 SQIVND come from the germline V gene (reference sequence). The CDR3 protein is CASSTANREKFSNQPQHF. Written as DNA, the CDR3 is TGTGCCAGTAGTACTGCCAACCGGGAAAAATTTAGCAATCAGCCCCAGCATTTT.

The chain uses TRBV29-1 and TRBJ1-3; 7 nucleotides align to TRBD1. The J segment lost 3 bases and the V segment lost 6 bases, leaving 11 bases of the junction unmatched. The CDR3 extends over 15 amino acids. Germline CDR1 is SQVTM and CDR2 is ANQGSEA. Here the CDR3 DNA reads TGCAGCGTGGCGGAAGACAGGGAATTTGGAAACACCATATATTTT. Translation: CSVAEDREFGNTIYF.

DNA of the CDR3: TGTGCCAGCAGTTGTCAGGGGCGAGCCTATGGCTACACCTTC. The encoded protein is CASSCQGRAYGYTF. This rearrangement joins TRBV6-9 to TRBJ1-2; the D gene is possibly TRBD1 (6 bases). The V and J ends lost 4 bases and 4 bases respectively, with 13 bases between them. The CDR3 length is 14 residues. Germline-derived CDR1 and CDR2 are MNHGY and SVAAGI.

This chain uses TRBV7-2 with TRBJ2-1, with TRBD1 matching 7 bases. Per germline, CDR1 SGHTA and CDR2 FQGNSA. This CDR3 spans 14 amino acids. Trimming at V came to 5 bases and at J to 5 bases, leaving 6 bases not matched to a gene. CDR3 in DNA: TGTGCCAGCAGCGTCGTGACAGGGAACAATGAGCAGTTCTTC. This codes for CASSVVTGNNEQFF.

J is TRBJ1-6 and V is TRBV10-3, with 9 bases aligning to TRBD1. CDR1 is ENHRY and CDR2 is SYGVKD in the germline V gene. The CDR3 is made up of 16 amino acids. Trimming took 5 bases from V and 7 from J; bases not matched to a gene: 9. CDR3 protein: CAISLQGARGNSPLHF. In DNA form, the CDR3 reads TGTGCCATCAGTCTACAGGGGGCCCGCGGGAATTCACCCCTCCACTTT.

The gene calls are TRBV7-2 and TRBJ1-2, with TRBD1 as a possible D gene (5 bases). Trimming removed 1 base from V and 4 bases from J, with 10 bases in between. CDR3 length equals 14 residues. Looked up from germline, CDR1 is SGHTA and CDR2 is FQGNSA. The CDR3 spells CASSLVQVTYGYTF. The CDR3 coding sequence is TGTGCCAGCAGCTTAGTACAGGTTACCTATGGCTACACCTTC. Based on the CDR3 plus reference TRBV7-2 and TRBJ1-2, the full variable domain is GAGVSQSPSNKVTEKGKDVELRCDPISGHTALYWYRQSLGQGLEFLIYFQGNSAPDKSGLPSDRFSAERTGGSVSTLTIQRTQQEDSAVYLCASSLVQVTYGYTFGSGTRLTVV.

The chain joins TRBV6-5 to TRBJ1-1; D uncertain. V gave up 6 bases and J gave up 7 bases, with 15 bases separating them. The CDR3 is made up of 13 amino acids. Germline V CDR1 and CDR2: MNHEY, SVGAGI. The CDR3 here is CASREPGFGEAFF. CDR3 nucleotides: TGTGCCAGCAGAGAGCCCGGGTTTGGTGAAGCTTTCTTT.

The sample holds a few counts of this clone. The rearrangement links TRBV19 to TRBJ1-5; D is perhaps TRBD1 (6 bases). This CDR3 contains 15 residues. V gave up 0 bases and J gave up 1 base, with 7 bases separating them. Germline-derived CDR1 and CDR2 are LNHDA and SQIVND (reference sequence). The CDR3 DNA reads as TGTGCCAGTAGTATAGAACAGGGAAGCAATCAGCCCCAGCATTTT. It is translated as CASSIEQGSNQPQHF.

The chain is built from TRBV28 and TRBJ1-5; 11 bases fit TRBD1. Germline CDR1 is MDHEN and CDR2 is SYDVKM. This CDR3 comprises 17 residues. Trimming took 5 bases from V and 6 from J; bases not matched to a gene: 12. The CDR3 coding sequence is TGTGCCAGCAGTCCTCGGACAGGGGGCGGCCCCGGTCAGCCCCAGCATTTT. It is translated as CASSPRTGGGPGQPQHF.

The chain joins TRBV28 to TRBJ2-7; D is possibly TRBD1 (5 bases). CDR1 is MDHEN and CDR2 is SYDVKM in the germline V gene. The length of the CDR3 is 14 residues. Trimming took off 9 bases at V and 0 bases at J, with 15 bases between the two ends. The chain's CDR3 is CASVGAPSSYEQYF. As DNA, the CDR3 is TGTGCCAGTGTAGGGGCACCGAGCTCCTACGAGCAGTACTTC.

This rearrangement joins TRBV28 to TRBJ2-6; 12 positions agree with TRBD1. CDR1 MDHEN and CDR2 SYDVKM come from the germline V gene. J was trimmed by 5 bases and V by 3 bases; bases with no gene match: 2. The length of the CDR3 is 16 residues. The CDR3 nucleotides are TGTGCCAGCAGTTTGGGACAGGGGGCTAGGGCCAACGTCCTGACTTTC. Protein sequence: CASSLGQGARANVLTF.

CDR3 in amino acids: CASSRGGAGNEQFF. For the CDR3, the DNA is TGTGCCAGCAGTCGCGGGGGGGCAGGCAATGAGCAGTTCTTC. The chain carries TRBV6-5 and TRBJ2-1, with 9 nucleotides matching TRBD2. CDR3 size: 14 residues. Germline V gene data show CDR1 as MNHEY and CDR2 as SVGAGI. V trimming: 5 bases; J trimming: 6 bases; junction bases outside the gene matches: 5.

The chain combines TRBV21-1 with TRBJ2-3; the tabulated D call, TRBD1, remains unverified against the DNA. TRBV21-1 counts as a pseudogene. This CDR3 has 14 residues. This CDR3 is CASRRDRETDTQYF. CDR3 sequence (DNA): TGTGCCAGCAGAAGGGACAGGGAGACAGATACGCAGTATTTT.

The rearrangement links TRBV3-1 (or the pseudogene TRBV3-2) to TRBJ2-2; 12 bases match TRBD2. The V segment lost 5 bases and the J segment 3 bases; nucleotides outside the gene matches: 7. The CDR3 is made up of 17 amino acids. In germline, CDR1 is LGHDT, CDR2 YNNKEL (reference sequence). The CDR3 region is CASSEYGTSGYTGELFF. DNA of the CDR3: TGTGCCAGCAGCGAGTATGGGACTAGCGGGTACACCGGGGAGCTGTTTTTT.

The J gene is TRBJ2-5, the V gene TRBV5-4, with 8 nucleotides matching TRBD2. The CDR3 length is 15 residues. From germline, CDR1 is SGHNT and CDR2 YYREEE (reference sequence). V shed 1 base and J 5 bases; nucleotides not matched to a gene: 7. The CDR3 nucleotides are TGTGCCAGCAGCTTGTTGCGGGGGGCCCAGGAGACCCAGTACTTC. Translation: CASSLLRGAQETQYF.

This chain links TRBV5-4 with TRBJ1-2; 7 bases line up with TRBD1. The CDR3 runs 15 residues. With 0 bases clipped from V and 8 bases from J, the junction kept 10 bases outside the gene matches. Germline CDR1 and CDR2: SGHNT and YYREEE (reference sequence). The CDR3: CASSLETGKSRGYTF. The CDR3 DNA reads TGTGCCAGCAGCTTGGAGACAGGGAAGAGCCGCGGCTACACCTTC.

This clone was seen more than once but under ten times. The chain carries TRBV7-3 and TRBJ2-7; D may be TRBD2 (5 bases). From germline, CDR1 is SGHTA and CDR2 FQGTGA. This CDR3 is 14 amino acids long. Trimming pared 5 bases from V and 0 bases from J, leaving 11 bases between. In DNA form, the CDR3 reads TGTGCCAGCAGCGTCAGCGGTAGCTCCTACGAGCAGTACTTC. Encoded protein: CASSVSGSSYEQYF.

Here the CDR3 reads CASSVGTGAQPQHF. The CDR3 DNA follows: TGTGCCAGTAGTGTAGGGACAGGGGCTCAGCCCCAGCATTTT. The rearrangement uses TRBV19 and TRBJ1-5, with TRBD1 matching over 10 bases. The CDR3 is 14 residues long. Germline CDR1 LNHDA, CDR2 SQIVND (reference sequence). V was clipped by 5 bases and J by 6 bases; unmatched bases: 4.

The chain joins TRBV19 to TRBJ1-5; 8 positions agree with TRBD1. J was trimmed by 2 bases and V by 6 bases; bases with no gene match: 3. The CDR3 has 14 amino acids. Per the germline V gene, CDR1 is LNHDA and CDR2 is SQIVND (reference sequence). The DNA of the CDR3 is TGTGCCAGTAGAGTGACAGGGGGCAATCAGCCCCAGCATTTT. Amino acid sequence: CASRVTGGNQPQHF.

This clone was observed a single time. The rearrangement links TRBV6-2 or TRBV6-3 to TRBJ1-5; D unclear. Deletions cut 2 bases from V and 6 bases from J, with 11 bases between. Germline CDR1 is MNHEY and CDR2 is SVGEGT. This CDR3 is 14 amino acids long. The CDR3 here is CASSYGGPGQPQHF. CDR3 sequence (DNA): TGTGCCAGCAGTTACGGAGGGCCAGGTCAGCCCCAGCATTTT.

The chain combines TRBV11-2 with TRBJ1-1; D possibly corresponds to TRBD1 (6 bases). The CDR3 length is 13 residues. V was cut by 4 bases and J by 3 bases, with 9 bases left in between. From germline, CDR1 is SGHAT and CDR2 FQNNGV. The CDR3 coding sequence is TGTGCCAGCAGCTCATACAGGGACACTGAAGCTTTCTTT. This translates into CASSSYRDTEAFF.